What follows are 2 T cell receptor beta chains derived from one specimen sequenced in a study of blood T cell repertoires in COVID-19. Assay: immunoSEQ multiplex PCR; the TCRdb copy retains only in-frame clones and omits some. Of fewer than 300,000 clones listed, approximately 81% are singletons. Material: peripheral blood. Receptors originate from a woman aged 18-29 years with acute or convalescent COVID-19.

The CDR3 DNA is TGTGCCATCAGTGAGTCGAGGGAGGATACGCAGTATTTT. As protein: CAISESREDTQYF. The chain uses TRBV10-3 and TRBJ2-3, with a weak D call TRBD2 (5 bases). This CDR3 has 13 residues. V lost 0 bases and J lost 6, with 7 bases in between. Germline values: CDR1 ENHRY, CDR2 SYGVKD.

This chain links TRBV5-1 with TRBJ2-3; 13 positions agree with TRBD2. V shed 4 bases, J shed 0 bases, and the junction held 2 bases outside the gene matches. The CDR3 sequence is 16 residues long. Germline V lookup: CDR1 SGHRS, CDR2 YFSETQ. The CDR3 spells CASSGGLAGSTDTQYF. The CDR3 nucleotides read TGCGCCAGCAGCGGGGGACTAGCGGGAAGCACAGATACGCAGTATTTT. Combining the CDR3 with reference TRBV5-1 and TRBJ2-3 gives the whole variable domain KAGVTQTPRYLIKTRGQQVTLSCSPISGHRSVSWYQQTPGQGLQFLFEYFSETQRNKGNFPGRFSGRQFSNSRSEMNVSTLELGDSALYLCASSGGLAGSTDTQYFGPGTRLTVL.